The 24 T cell receptor beta chains listed next were all sequenced from one sample in a study of beta chain features in type 1 diabetes. The sequenced template was cDNA made from the entire isolated RNA. Sequenced by immunoSEQ multiplex PCR; TCRdb stores in-frame clones only, minus some. The repertoire holds over 150,000 clones, 8.1% seen once, with 0.55% to 0.65% in the top ten. The sample taken for sequencing was central memory CD4+ T cells from blood. The receptors come from a man between 18 and 29 years old in good health.

This clone was observed a handful of times. The chain recombines TRBV11-3 with TRBJ1-5; TRBD1 agrees at 10 bases. This CDR3 region has 18 residues. Trimming took 6 bases from V and 6 from J; bases not matched to a gene: 17. Germline lookup yields CDR1 SGHNT and CDR2 YENEEA. CDR3 nucleotide sequence: TGTGCCAGCAGAGTTGGGGACAGGGGTCGATCTCCGCCTCAGCCCCAGCATTTT. Protein sequence: CASRVGDRGRSPPQPQHF.

This clone was recorded a few times. V is TRBV5-6 and J is TRBJ2-1, with 11 bases matching TRBD2. The CDR3 consists of 16 residues. Germline V gene lookup returns CDR1 SGHDT and CDR2 YYEEEE. V was clipped by 5 bases and J by 0 bases; unmatched bases: 4. CDR3 sequence reads: CASRNSGGASYNEQFF. CDR3 DNA: TGTGCCAGCAGAAATAGCGGGGGGGCCTCCTACAATGAGCAGTTCTTC.

This clone was detected a few times. CDR3 amino acids: CASSYNREGTEAFF. The CDR3 DNA follows: TGTGCCAGCAGCTATAACAGGGAGGGCACTGAAGCTTTCTTT. This chain links TRBV7-6 with TRBJ1-1, with D perhaps matching TRBD1 (6 bases). The CDR3 covers 14 residues. V was shortened by 4 bases and J by 4 bases, with 13 bases between the two germline ends. The germline CDR1 and CDR2 sequences are SGHVS and FNYEAQ.

The chain uses TRBV10-3 and TRBJ1-1; 8 nucleotides align to TRBD1. Trimming removed 10 bases from V and 2 bases from J; junction bases left unmatched: 6. The germline gives CDR1 ENHRY, CDR2 SYGVKD. CDR3 size: 13 residues. The CDR3 is CATTGQANTEAFF. The CDR3 DNA sequence: TGTGCCACTACGGGACAGGCCAACACTGAAGCTTTCTTT.

This clone has a handful of counts. The chain links TRBV19 to TRBJ1-1; a possible D gene is TRBD1 (5 bases). Looked up from germline, CDR1 is LNHDA and CDR2 is SQIVND (reference sequence). V was cut by 6 bases and J by 0 bases, with 11 bases left in between. The CDR3 is 14 amino acids. The CDR3 loop is CASRGKQVNTEAFF. In DNA form, the CDR3 reads TGTGCCAGTAGAGGAAAACAGGTGAACACTGAAGCTTTCTTT.

This clone appeared a few times. Here the CDR3 reads CAWSVHSGETDTQYF. CDR3 bases: TGTGCCTGGAGTGTACATAGCGGGGAAACAGATACGCAGTATTTT. This rearrangement joins TRBV30 to TRBJ2-3; TRBD2 aligns across 8 bases. The CDR3 loop spans 15 amino acids. V was pared by 0 bases and J by 3 bases, with 5 bases of the junction left unmatched. The germline V gene has CDR1 GTSNPN and CDR2 SVGIG (reference sequence).

This clone was observed a handful of times. The gene calls are TRBV6-5 and TRBJ2-7; 11 bases are a match to TRBD2. Germline V CDR1 and CDR2: MNHEY, SVGAGI. With 5 bases clipped from V and 2 bases from J, the junction kept 2 bases outside the gene matches. The CDR3 sequence is 14 residues long. The CDR3 DNA follows: TGTGCCAGCAGTCAGACTAGCGGGGCCTACGAGCAGTACTTC. Protein sequence: CASSQTSGAYEQYF.

This clone was counted between two and nine times. The chain is built from TRBV7-2 and TRBJ1-3; D gene uncertain. Germline V lookup: CDR1 SGHTA, CDR2 FQGNSA. The CDR3 length is 13 residues. Trimming pared 0 bases from V and 2 bases from J, leaving 2 bases between. The chain's CDR3 is CASSLAAGNTIYF. The CDR3 nucleotides are TGTGCCAGCAGCTTAGCCGCTGGAAACACCATATATTTT.

This clone has more than one count but fewer than ten. V and J are TRBV30 and TRBJ2-1; D call uncertain. The CDR3 has 12 residues. The germline V gene encodes CDR1 GTSNPN and CDR2 SVGIG (reference sequence). V gave up 2 bases and J gave up 5 bases, with 7 bases separating them. The CDR3 sequence: CAWSYLNNEQFF. The DNA for the CDR3 is TGTGCCTGGAGTTATCTTAACAATGAGCAGTTCTTC.

This clone was observed a handful of times. The chain uses TRBV20-1 and TRBJ2-5; the match to TRBD1 covers 7 bases. V shed 7 bases, J shed 1 base, and the junction held 0 bases outside the gene matches. The CDR3 is made up of 11 amino acids. Germline CDR1 is DFQATT and CDR2 is SNEGSKA (reference sequence). DNA of the CDR3: TGCAGTGGACAGGGCCAAGAGACCCAGTACTTC. This codes for CSGQGQETQYF.

This clone was found a few times. V usage is TRBV19 and J usage is TRBJ2-6, with a tentative D call TRBD2 (5 bases). V lost 0 bases to trimming and J lost 4 bases, with 25 bases between them. Germline CDR1 and CDR2: LNHDA and SQIVND (reference sequence). The CDR3 is 21 amino acids. The DNA for the CDR3 is TGTGCCAGTAGTATAGAGCGGGCGGACGGGAAAGGAGAGGGAGGGGCCAACGTCCTGACTTTC. It is translated as CASSIERADGKGEGGANVLTF. The full variable domain, with the rest looked up from reference TRBV19 and TRBJ2-6, is DGGITQSPKYLFRKEGQNVTLSCEQNLNHDAMYWYRQDPGQGLRLIYYSQIVNDFQKGDIAEGYSVSREKKESFPLTVTSAQKNPTAFYLCASSIERADGKGEGGANVLTFGAGSRLTVL.

This clone was observed a few times. This sequence joins TRBV7-2 and TRBJ1-5; no clear D gene. The CDR3 is 14 residues long. Trimming shortened V by 5 bases and J by 2 bases, and 10 bases separated the two germline ends. CDR1 is SGHTA and CDR2 is FQGNSA in the germline V gene. CDR3 sequence reads: CASSTREGNQPQHF. The CDR3 DNA is TGTGCCAGCAGCACGAGGGAGGGCAATCAGCCCCAGCATTTT.

The chain couples TRBV4-1 to TRBJ1-5, with TRBD1 matching over 7 bases. With V trimmed by 4 bases and J by 2 bases, 2 bases remained unmatched. This CDR3 contains 14 residues. Per germline, CDR1 MGHRA and CDR2 YSYEKL. The CDR3 sequence is CASSRGQRNQPQHF. For the CDR3, the DNA is TGCGCCAGCAGCCGGGGACAGCGCAATCAGCCCCAGCATTTT.

This clone appeared many times. V usage is TRBV29-1 and J usage is TRBJ1-2; tentative D call: TRBD1 (6 bases). Trimming cost V 7 bases and J 4 bases, with 16 bases left between them. Per the germline V gene, CDR1 is SQVTM and CDR2 is ANQGSEA. The CDR3 is made up of 13 amino acids. The DNA of the CDR3 is TGCAGCGCCCACAGGGAGCGAGGCTATGGCTACACCTTC. Translated: CSAHRERGYGYTF.

This clone was counted ten times or more. The chain combines TRBV29-1 with TRBJ2-1, with D possibly matching TRBD2 (5 bases). Germline V CDR1 and CDR2: SQVTM, ANQGSEA. The CDR3 runs 14 residues. The CDR3 loop is CTIYGILGVNEQFF. In nucleotides, the CDR3 is TGCACCATCTATGGCATCCTCGGGGTAAATGAGCAGTTCTTC.

V and J are TRBV5-4 and TRBJ1-1; 7 bases match TRBD1. CDR3 size: 14 residues. After removal of 0 bases from V and 5 bases from J, the junction contained 4 bases not matched to a gene. Per the germline V gene, CDR1 is SGHNT and CDR2 is YYREEE (reference sequence). DNA of the CDR3: TGTGCCAGCAGCTTGGGAGGGGGCGGAACTGAAGCTTTCTTT. Protein: CASSLGGGGTEAFF.

The rearrangement joins TRBV30 to TRBJ1-2; no definite D call. V lost 4 bases and J lost 2, with 8 bases in between. CDR3 length equals 12 residues. Germline assignment: CDR1 GTSNPN and CDR2 SVGIG (reference sequence). The CDR3 DNA is TGTGCCTGGAACGAGATAAACTATGGCTACACCTTC. It yields the protein CAWNEINYGYTF.

This clone was counted only a few times. This chain joins TRBV7-3 and TRBJ1-1, with 7 bases lining up with TRBD1. The V and J ends lost 6 bases and 4 bases, in that order; junction bases with no gene match: 8. Germline V CDR1 and CDR2: SGHTA, FQGTGA. The CDR3 length is 14 residues. CDR3 DNA: TGTGCCAGCAGTCTGCAGGGGGGTGGCACTGAAGCTTTCTTT. This sequence encodes CASSLQGGGTEAFF. Variable domain in full (rest from reference TRBV7-3 and TRBJ1-1): GAGVSQTPSNKVTEKGKYVELRCDPISGHTALYWYRQSLGQGPEFLIYFQGTGAADDSGLPNDRFFAVRPEGSVSTLKIQRTERGDSAVYLCASSLQGGGTEAFFGQGTRLTVV.

This clone was detected a few times. The chain recombines TRBV18 with TRBJ1-1, with 8 bases aligning to TRBD1. Germline-derived CDR1 and CDR2 are KGHSH and LQKENI. The CDR3 extends over 14 amino acids. Trimming took 3 bases from V and 5 from J; bases not matched to a gene: 5. The CDR3 DNA is TGTGCCAGCTCACCCCGGACAGGGTTGACTGAAGCTTTCTTT. It translates to CASSPRTGLTEAFF. The full variable domain, in which reference TRBV18 and TRBJ1-1 provide the parts outside the CDR3, is NAGVMQNPRHLVRRRGQEARLRCSPMKGHSHVYWYRQLPEEGLKFMVYLQKENIIDESGMPKERFSAEFPKEGPSILRIQQVVRGDSAAYFCASSPRTGLTEAFFGQGTRLTVV.

This clone has ten or more counts. This sequence joins TRBV13 and TRBJ2-7; D unclear. CDR3 length: 17 amino acids. Germline-derived CDR1 and CDR2 are PRHDT and FYEKMQ (reference sequence). V dropped 4 bases and J dropped 0 bases, with 19 bases sitting between them. In nucleotides, the CDR3 is TGTGCCAGCAGCTCCGCAACCTCTCCCCCGAGCTCCTACGAGCAGTACTTC. As protein: CASSSATSPPSSYEQYF. The whole variable domain, filled in from reference TRBV13 and TRBJ2-7, reads AAGVIQSPRHLIKEKRETATLKCYPIPRHDTVYWYQQGPGQDPQFLISFYEKMQSDKGSIPDRFSAQQFSDYHSELNMSSLELGDSALYFCASSSATSPPSSYEQYFGPGTRLTVT.

This chain joins TRBV18 and TRBJ1-1; 9 nucleotides align to TRBD1. Unmatched junction bases numbered 8, after V lost 4 bases and J lost 5 bases. This CDR3 spans 15 amino acids. Germline CDR1 and CDR2: KGHSH and LQKENI. The CDR3 sequence: CASSQRTGEITEAFF. CDR3 nucleotides: TGTGCCAGCTCACAAAGGACAGGGGAAATAACTGAAGCTTTCTTT.

The CDR3 protein is CASSFSGWNTGELFF. The CDR3 DNA follows: TGTGCCAGCAGCTTTTCAGGGTGGAACACCGGGGAGCTGTTTTTT. The J gene is TRBJ2-2, the V gene TRBV7-2, with D tentatively TRBD1 (5 bases). The ends were cut back, 3 bases at V and 1 base at J, with 9 bases in the middle. Per the germline V gene, CDR1 is SGHTA and CDR2 is FQGNSA. There are 15 residues in the CDR3.

This clone was seen more than once but under ten times. The gene calls are TRBV28 and TRBJ2-1, with unresolved D. Germline V gives CDR1 MDHEN, CDR2 SYDVKM. Trimming took off 6 bases at V and 6 bases at J, with 18 bases between the two ends. This CDR3 spans 15 amino acids. For the CDR3, the DNA is TGTGCCAGCAGCCCGACTGTTAGTTCGGGCAATGAGCAGTTCTTC. It specifies CASSPTVSSGNEQFF.

The V gene is TRBV18, the J gene TRBJ1-5; 11 nucleotides agree with TRBD1. This CDR3 has 16 amino acids. V lost 2 bases to trimming and J lost 1 base; unmatched junction nucleotides: 1. Germline V lookup: CDR1 KGHSH, CDR2 LQKENI. DNA for the CDR3: TGTGCCAGCTCACCAGGACAGGGGGCGAGCAATCAGCCCCAGCATTTT. The encoded protein is CASSPGQGASNQPQHF.